The next 4 T cell receptor beta chains were all read from a single sample in a study of T cell responses to AZD1222 COVID-19 vaccine. This table comes from immunoSEQ multiplex PCR, and its TCRdb copy is limited to in-frame clones, with some not included. This sample has around 99,000 clones; about nine tenths occur once, and the top ten carry around 8%. Sample: peripheral blood, taken 28 days after the second AZD1222 dose. The receptors come from an adult who received the AZD1222 COVID-19 vaccine.

The rearrangement uses TRBV28 and TRBJ2-1, with 7 bases fitting TRBD2. CDR1 MDHEN and CDR2 SYDVKM come from the germline V gene. This CDR3 spans 14 amino acids. With 5 bases clipped from V and 4 bases from J, the junction kept 5 bases outside the gene matches. The CDR3 bases are TGTGCCAGCAGTCCTTGGACTAGTTACAATGAGCAGTTCTTC. This codes for CASSPWTSYNEQFF.

This clone is medium-sized. The rearrangement links TRBV7-8 to TRBJ1-2; D call uncertain. V lost 0 bases to trimming and J lost 7 bases, with 12 bases between them. The CDR3 is 14 amino acids. In germline, CDR1 is SGHVS, CDR2 FQNEAQ. For the CDR3, the DNA is TGTGCCAGCAGCTTAGCGGTTCAAGAGCGTGGCTACACCTTC. Encoded protein: CASSLAVQERGYTF.

This chain joins TRBV12-3 or TRBV12-4 and TRBJ1-5; D is ambiguous. The CDR3 consists of 12 residues. The V end lost 6 bases, the J end lost 4 bases, and 7 bases lay between the germline ends. In DNA, the CDR3 is TGTGCCAGCAGCGACGGTAATCAGCCCCAGCATTTT. Its translation: CASSDGNQPQHF.

The sample holds a few counts of this clone. The rearrangement joins TRBV5-1 to TRBJ1-1; a possible D gene is TRBD1 (5 bases). The CDR3 extends over 16 amino acids. Per the germline V gene, CDR1 is SGHRS and CDR2 is YFSETQ. The ends were cut back, 2 bases at V and 5 bases at J, with 19 bases in the middle. The CDR3 here is CASSFSARVSGTEAFF. DNA for the CDR3: TGCGCCAGCAGCTTCTCGGCAAGGGTTTCAGGGACTGAAGCTTTCTTT.